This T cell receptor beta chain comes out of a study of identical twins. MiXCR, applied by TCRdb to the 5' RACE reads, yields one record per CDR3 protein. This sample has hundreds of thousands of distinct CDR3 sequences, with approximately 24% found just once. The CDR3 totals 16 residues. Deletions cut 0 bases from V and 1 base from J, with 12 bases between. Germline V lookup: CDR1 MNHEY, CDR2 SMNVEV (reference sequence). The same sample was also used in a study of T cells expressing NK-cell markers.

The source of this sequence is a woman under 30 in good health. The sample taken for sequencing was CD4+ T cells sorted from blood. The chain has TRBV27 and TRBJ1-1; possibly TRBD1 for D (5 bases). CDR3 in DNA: TGTGCCAGCAGTTTATCTGGCAGGGCTGGGAACACTGAAGCTTTCTTT. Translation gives CASSLSGRAGNTEAFF.